The T cell receptor (beta chain) described here comes from a study of control samples from healthy donors and cancer patients. V lost 1 base and J 0 bases, leaving 7 bases between the germline ends. CDR1 and CDR2 from the germline V gene are MNHNS and SASEGT. The CDR3 loop spans 15 amino acids. Method: immunoSEQ multiplex PCR; TCRdb's copy keeps in-frame clones and lacks some. The sample consists of approximately 170,000 clones, roughly nine tenths of them appearing once. The V gene is TRBV6-1, the J gene TRBJ1-5, with D perhaps TRBD1 (5 bases). What was sequenced was blood. The sequence derives from a young woman in good health. In nucleotides, the CDR3 is TGTGCCAGCAGTGAAGGTGGACATAGCAATCAGCCCCAGCATTTT. This translates into CASSEGGHSNQPQHF.